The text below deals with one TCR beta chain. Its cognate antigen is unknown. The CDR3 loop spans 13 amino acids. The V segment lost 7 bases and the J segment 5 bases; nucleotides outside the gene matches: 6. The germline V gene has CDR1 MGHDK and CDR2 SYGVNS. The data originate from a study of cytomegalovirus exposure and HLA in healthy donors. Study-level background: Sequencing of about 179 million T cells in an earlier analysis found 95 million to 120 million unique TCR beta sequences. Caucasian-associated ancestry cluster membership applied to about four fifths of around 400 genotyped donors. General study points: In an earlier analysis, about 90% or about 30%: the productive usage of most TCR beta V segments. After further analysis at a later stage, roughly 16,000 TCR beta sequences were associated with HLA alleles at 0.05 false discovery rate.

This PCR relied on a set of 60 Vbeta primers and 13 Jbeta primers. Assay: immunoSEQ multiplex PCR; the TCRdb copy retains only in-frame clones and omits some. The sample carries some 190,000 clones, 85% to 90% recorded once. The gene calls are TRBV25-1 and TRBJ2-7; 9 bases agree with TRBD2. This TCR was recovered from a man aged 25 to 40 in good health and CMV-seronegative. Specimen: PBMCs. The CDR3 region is CASTLAGDNEQYF. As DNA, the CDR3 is TGTGCCAGCACCTTAGCGGGAGACAACGAGCAGTACTTC.